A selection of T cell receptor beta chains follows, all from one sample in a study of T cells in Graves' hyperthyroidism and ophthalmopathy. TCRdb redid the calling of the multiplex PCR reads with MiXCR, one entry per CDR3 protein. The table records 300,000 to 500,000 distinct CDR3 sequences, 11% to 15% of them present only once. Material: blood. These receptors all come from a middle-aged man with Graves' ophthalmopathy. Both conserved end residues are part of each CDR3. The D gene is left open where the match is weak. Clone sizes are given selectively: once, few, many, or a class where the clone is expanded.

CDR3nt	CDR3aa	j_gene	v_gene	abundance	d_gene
TGCAGCGTTGATCGATTTTTGGGGCTAGCGGGAGTTGGCTCAGATACGCAGTATTTT	CSVDRFLGLAGVGSDTQYF	TRBJ2-3	TRBV29-1	.	TRBD2
TGTGCCAGCAGTCCGGGGACTAGCGGGAGATTCTACGAGCAGTACTTC	CASSPGTSGRFYEQYF	TRBJ2-7	TRBV12-3/TRBV12-4	many	TRBD2
TGTGCCAGCAGTTACTTCGGGACTAGCGGGAGGGCTTCCTACAATGAGCAGTTCTTC	CASSYFGTSGRASYNEQFF	TRBJ2-1	TRBV6-5	many	TRBD2
TGTGCCAGTAGTACCCGGACAGGGCCGGGCACTGAAGCTTTCTTT	CASSTRTGPGTEAFF	TRBJ1-1	TRBV19	many	TRBD1
TGCGCCAGCAGCCACACGGGGGACAAATACGAGCAGTACTTC	CASSHTGDKYEQYF	TRBJ2-7	TRBV4-1	many	.
TGTGCCAGCAGCGTAAGTAGCGCGGGAGGGGATGAGCAGTTCTTC	CASSVSSAGGDEQFF	TRBJ2-1	TRBV9	.	TRBD2
TGTGCCAGCAGCTATAGGGACAGCGGAGGCTACGAGCAGTACTTC	CASSYRDSGGYEQYF	TRBJ2-7	TRBV7-2	.	TRBD1
TGTGCCAGCAGCTTGCTAGCGACTTACAATGAGCAGTTCTTC	CASSLLATYNEQFF	TRBJ2-1	TRBV9	.	.
TGTGCCAGTAGCCTGACTAGCGGGAGGTCCTACGAGCAGTACTTC	CASSLTSGRSYEQYF	TRBJ2-7	TRBV19	few	TRBD2
TGTGCCACCAGTGATGATACAGCCTCTCGGGGCACAGATACGCAGTATTTT	CATSDDTASRGTDTQYF	TRBJ2-3	TRBV24-1	many	.
TGTGCCAGCAGCAGGGTGGGGCCGGGAAACATTCAGTACTTC	CASSRVGPGNIQYF	TRBJ2-4	TRBV12-3/TRBV12-4	.	.
TGTGCCAGCAGTTCTGATTGGCGAGAGGGCGAGCAGTACTTC	CASSSDWREGEQYF	TRBJ2-7	TRBV28	many	.
TGTGCCACCAGCAGAGAACCCAACACTGAAGCTTTCTTT	CATSREPNTEAFF	TRBJ1-1	TRBV15	.	.
TGTGCCACCACCGGGGCAACAGGGGGCAGCTCCTACAATGAGCAGTTCTTC	CATTGATGGSSYNEQFF	TRBJ2-1	TRBV24-1	.	TRBD1
TGTGCCACCAGTGTGGGGTCAGGCTCCTACAATGAGCAGTTCTTC	CATSVGSGSYNEQFF	TRBJ2-1	TRBV24-1	.	.
TGTGCCAGCAGAGACGCAGATGGCTACACCTTC	CASRDADGYTF	TRBJ1-2	TRBV6-1	few	.
TGTGCCAGCAGCTTGGTGGCAGGCCGCTCTGTAGCTTTCTTT	CASSLVAGRSVAFF	TRBJ1-1	TRBV5-4	.	.
TGTGCCAGCAGTTTATATAGGGTGACGGACTACGAGCAGTACTTC	CASSLYRVTDYEQYF	TRBJ2-7	TRBV12-3/TRBV12-4	many	.
TGTGCCAGTAGTATCGTCGGCCTAGCAGTCACCGGGGAGCTGTTTTTT	CASSIVGLAVTGELFF	TRBJ2-2	TRBV19	.	.
TGTGCCAGCAGCATAGGGACAGGGAACTACGAGCAGTACTTC	CASSIGTGNYEQYF	TRBJ2-7	TRBV11-3	many	TRBD1
TGTGCCAGCAGCTTAGCCAACCGAAAAGAGACCCAGTACTTC	CASSLANRKETQYF	TRBJ2-5	TRBV11-3	many	.
TGTGCCAGCAGAGCCCCGGGAGGAGATACGCAGTATTTT	CASRAPGGDTQYF	TRBJ2-3	TRBV7-3	many	TRBD2
TGTGCCAGCAGCCTAGATTTCAGCGGGAGCTACGAGCAGTACTTC	CASSLDFSGSYEQYF	TRBJ2-7	TRBV4-2	many	TRBD2
TGCAGTGCTAAGTCCGGGACAGGGGGATACGAGCAGTACTTC	CSAKSGTGGYEQYF	TRBJ2-7	TRBV20-1	.	TRBD1
TGCAGCGTTGGGCTAGCGGGAATGTCAGATACGCAGTATTTT	CSVGLAGMSDTQYF	TRBJ2-3	TRBV29-1	many	TRBD2
TGCGCCAGCAGCTCACTAGCGGGAATGTACGAGCAGTACTTC	CASSSLAGMYEQYF	TRBJ2-7	TRBV5-1	.	TRBD2
TGTGCCAGCAGTAGCCAGACAGGAAACACCGGGGAGCTGTTTTTT	CASSSQTGNTGELFF	TRBJ2-2	TRBV2	.	.
TGTGCCAGCGAAAGGCGGGGGGGGCCACAAGAGACCCAGTACTTC	CASERRGGPQETQYF	TRBJ2-5	TRBV7-6	many	TRBD2
TGTGCCTGGAGTGTAAGGTTTAAGATACGATCCTACAATGAGCAGTTCTTC	CAWSVRFKIRSYNEQFF	TRBJ2-1	TRBV30	many	.
TGTGCCAGCAGCCTGCCGGGAACAAGCACAGATACGCAGTATTTT	CASSLPGTSTDTQYF	TRBJ2-3	TRBV3-1	many	.
TGCGCCAGCAGCCAAGCACCTACGGGAGACTGGGAGCAGTACTTC	CASSQAPTGDWEQYF	TRBJ2-7	TRBV4-1	.	.
TGTGCCATCAGTGAGTCGAGGTCAGCTCAAGAGACCCAGTACTTC	CAISESRSAQETQYF	TRBJ2-5	TRBV10-3	few	.
TGTGCCAGCAGTTTACCCATAACTCGAAACACCATATATTTT	CASSLPITRNTIYF	TRBJ1-3	TRBV12-3/TRBV12-4	.	.
TGTGCCAGCAGCCGATCTAGCGGGAGTCCCCACAATGAGCAGTTCTTC	CASSRSSGSPHNEQFF	TRBJ2-1	TRBV12-3/TRBV12-4	many	TRBD2
TGTGCCAGCAGTGGAGGGTTACAGTACTTC	CASSGGLQYF	TRBJ2-5	TRBV2	many	.
TGTGCCAGCAGCTTCCCAGGGTGGAATGAGCAGTTCTTC	CASSFPGWNEQFF	TRBJ2-1	TRBV7-3	.	.
TGTGCCGGGGGGGAACAGGGGGCTAACTATGGCTACACCTTC	CAGGEQGANYGYTF	TRBJ1-2	TRBV30	.	TRBD1
TGTGCCAGCAGAGACCGGGACGTCGCATCCTACGAGCAGTACTTC	CASRDRDVASYEQYF	TRBJ2-7	TRBV6-1	.	.